This TCR beta chain was retrieved from a study of blood T cell repertoires in COVID-19. Whole-study context: COVID-19 samples collected from the United States, Italy and Spain covered acute and convalescent phases. T cells, B-cell-depleted T cells, or PBMCs provided the cDNA or gDNA that served as material.

In the study's own analysis: By means of reference gene primer amplification, nucleated cell counts were estimated. Clones were sequenced by immunoSEQ multiplex PCR, and TCRdb holds only the in-frame ones, with some missing. From that table come the V and J calls and clone size; the DNA was used to work out D and trimming. The data show some 270,000 clones, roughly 86% seen once. Germline V gene sequence: CDR1 SGHNT, CDR2 YYREEE (reference sequence). The V and J ends lost 4 bases and 5 bases respectively, with 8 bases between them. The CDR3 consists of 12 residues. The sequence came from a woman aged 60 to 75 who had recovered from COVID-19. This rearrangement joins TRBV5-4 to TRBJ2-3; D is possibly TRBD2 (5 bases). Sample: peripheral blood. CDR3 sequence reads: CASSTRGDTQYF. CDR3 bases: TGTGCCAGCAGCACTCGGGGAGATACGCAGTATTTT.